This entry features one TCR beta chain sequence. The antigen is undetermined. TCRdb's table, derived via immunoSEQ multiplex PCR, lists solely in-frame clones and lacks some. Among about 160,000 clones listed, 95% to 96% were seen once. The data were obtained in a study of cytomegalovirus exposure and HLA in healthy donors. Study summary: The use of the same platform for the 130 or so validation repertoires and the 650 to 850 first-cohort repertoires was reported by a later analysis. Overall study findings and caveats: Cytomegalovirus association was assigned to under 200 TCR beta chains. The tendency of first-cohort TCR clusters to co-occur in the 110 or so validation repertoires emerged from a later analysis.

The germline V gene has CDR1 SGHAT and CDR2 FQNNGV. V lost 5 bases to trimming and J lost 1 base; unmatched junction nucleotides: 9. This CDR3 region has 17 residues. This TCR was sampled from a woman younger than 35 in good health and CMV-seronegative. The source material was PBMCs. The rearrangement joins TRBV11-2 to TRBJ1-4; 8 positions agree with TRBD1. CDR3 sequence: CASSRRTGSVTNEKLFF. DNA of the CDR3: TGTGCCAGCAGCCGTCGGACAGGGAGTGTAACTAATGAAAAACTGTTTTTT.